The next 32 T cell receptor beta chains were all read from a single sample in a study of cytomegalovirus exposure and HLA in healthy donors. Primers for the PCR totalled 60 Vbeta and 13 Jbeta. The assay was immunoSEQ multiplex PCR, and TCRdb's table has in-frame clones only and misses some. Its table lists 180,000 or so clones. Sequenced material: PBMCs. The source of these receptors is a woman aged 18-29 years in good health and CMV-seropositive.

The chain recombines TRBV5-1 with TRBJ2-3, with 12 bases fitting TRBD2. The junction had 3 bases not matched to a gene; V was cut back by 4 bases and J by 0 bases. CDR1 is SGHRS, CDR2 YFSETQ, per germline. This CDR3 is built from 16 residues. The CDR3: CASSPSGRGSTDTQYF. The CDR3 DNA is TGCGCCAGCAGCCCTAGCGGGAGGGGAAGCACAGATACGCAGTATTTT.

CDR3 region: CASSVATSTGELFF. The CDR3 DNA sequence: TGTGCCAGCAGCGTAGCTACTTCCACCGGGGAGCTGTTTTTT. The genes are TRBV9 and TRBJ2-2; D gene uncertain. Germline loops: CDR1 SGDLS, CDR2 YYNGEE. V lost 0 bases and J lost 4, with 7 bases in between. CDR3 length: 14 amino acids.

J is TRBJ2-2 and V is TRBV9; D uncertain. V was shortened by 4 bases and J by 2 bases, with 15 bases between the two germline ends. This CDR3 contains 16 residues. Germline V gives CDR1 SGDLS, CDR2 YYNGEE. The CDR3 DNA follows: TGTGCCAGCAGCCCAAATCGGCTAGAAAACACCGGGGAGCTGTTTTTT. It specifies CASSPNRLENTGELFF.

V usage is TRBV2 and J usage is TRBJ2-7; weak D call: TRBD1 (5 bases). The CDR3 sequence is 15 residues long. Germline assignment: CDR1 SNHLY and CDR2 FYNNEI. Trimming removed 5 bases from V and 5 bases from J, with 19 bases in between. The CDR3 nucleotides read TGTGCCAGCAGTTCCCCAGGGTATCCAAAGGACGAGCAGTACTTC. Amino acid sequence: CASSSPGYPKDEQYF.

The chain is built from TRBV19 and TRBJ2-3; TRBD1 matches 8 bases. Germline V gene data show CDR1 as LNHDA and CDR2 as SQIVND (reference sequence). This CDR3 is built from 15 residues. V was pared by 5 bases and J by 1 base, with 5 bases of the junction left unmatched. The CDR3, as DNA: TGTGCCAGTAGTCGTGGGACAGGCGGCACAGATACGCAGTATTTT. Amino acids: CASSRGTGGTDTQYF.

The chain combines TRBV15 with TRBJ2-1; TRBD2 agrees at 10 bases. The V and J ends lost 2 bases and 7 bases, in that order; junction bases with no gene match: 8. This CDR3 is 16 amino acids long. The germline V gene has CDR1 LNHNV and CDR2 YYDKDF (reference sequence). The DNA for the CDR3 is TGTGCCACCAGCAGACTGAGCGGGAGGGCCATAAATGAGCAGTTCTTC. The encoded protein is CATSRLSGRAINEQFF.

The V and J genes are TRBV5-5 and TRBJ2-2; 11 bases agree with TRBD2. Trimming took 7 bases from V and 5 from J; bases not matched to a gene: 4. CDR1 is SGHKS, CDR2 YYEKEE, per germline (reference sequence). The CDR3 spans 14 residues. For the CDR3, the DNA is TGTGCCAGCGGCCTAGCGGGAGGTACCGGGGAGCTGTTTTTT. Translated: CASGLAGGTGELFF. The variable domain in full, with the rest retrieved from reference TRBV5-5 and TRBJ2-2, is DAGVTQSPTHLIKTRGQQVTLRCSPISGHKSVSWYQQVLGQGPQFIFQYYEKEERGRGNFPDRFSARQFPNYSSELNVNALLLGDSALYLCASGLAGGTGELFFGEGSRLTVL.

CDR3 sequence (DNA): TGTGCCAGCAGACCGCAGATGAACGGGGAGCTGTTTTTT. Translating it yields CASRPQMNGELFF. The gene calls are TRBV5-6 and TRBJ2-2; unclear D gene. The germline V and J ends were trimmed by 5 bases and 7 bases, with 12 bases remaining between them. This CDR3 has 13 residues. The germline V gene encodes CDR1 SGHDT and CDR2 YYEEEE.

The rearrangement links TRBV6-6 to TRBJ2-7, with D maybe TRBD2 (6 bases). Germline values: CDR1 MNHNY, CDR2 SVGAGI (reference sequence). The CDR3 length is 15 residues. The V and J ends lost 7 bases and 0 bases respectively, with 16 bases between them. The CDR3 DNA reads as TGTGCCAGCATTTCGGGACTCCGAACCTCCTACGAGCAGTACTTC. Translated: CASISGLRTSYEQYF.

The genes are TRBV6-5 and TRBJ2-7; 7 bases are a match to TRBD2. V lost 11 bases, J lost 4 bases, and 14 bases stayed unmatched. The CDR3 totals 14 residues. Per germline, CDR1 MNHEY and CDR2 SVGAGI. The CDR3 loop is CAVSGERGNYEQYF. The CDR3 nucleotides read TGTGCCGTAAGCGGGGAACGCGGGAATTACGAGCAGTACTTC.

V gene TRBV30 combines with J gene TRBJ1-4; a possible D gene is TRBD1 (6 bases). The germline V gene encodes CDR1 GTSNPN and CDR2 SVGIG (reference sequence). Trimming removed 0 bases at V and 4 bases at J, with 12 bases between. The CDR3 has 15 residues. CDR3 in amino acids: CAWSVTDRFNEKLFF. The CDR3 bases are TGTGCCTGGAGTGTAACGGACAGATTTAATGAAAAACTGTTTTTT.

The DNA for the CDR3 is TGTGCCAGCAGTCCATCGTTGGGAGCTCACTCCTACGAGCAGTACTTC. Translated, it gives CASSPSLGAHSYEQYF. The chain employs TRBV27 and TRBJ2-7; a possible D gene is TRBD2 (5 bases). The CDR3 contains 16 residues. V was clipped by 5 bases and J by 0 bases, with 17 bases between them. Germline lookup yields CDR1 MNHEY and CDR2 SMNVEV (reference sequence).

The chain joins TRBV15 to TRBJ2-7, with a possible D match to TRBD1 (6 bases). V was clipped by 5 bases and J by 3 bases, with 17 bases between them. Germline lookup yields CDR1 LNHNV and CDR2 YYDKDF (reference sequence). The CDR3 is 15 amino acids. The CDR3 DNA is TGTGCCACCAGCCTCAGCAGGGACACCAACTACGAGCAGTACTTC. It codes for CATSLSRDTNYEQYF.

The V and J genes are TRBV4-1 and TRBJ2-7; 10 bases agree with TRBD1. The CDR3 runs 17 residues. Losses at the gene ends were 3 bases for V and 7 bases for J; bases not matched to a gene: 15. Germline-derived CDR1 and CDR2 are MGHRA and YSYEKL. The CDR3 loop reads CASSHPTTGGSSGEQYF. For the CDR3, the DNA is TGCGCCAGCAGCCATCCGACGACAGGGGGCAGCTCGGGGGAGCAGTACTTC.

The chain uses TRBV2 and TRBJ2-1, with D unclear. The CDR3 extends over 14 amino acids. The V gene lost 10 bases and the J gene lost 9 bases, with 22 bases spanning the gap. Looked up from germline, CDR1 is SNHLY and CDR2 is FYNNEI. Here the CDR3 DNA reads TGTGCCAAATTGATACCGACAAGTCAAGGTGAGCAGTTCTTC. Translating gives CAKLIPTSQGEQFF.

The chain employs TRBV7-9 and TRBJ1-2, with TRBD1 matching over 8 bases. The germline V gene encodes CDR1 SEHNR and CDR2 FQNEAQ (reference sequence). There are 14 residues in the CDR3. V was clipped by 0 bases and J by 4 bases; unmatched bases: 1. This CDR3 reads CASSLAQGAYGYTF. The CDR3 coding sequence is TGTGCCAGCAGCTTAGCGCAGGGGGCCTATGGCTACACCTTC.

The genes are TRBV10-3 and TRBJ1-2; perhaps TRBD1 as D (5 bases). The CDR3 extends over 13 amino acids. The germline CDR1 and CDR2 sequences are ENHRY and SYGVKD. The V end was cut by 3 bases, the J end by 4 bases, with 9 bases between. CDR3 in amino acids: CAISDRGGYGYTF. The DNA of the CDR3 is TGTGCCATCAGTGACCGGGGGGGCTATGGCTACACCTTC.

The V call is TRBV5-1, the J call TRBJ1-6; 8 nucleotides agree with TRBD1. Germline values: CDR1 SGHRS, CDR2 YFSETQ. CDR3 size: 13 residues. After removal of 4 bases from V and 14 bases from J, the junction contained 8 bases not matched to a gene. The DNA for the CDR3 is TGCGCCAGCAGCGAAGTACAGGGGGTGGCCCTCCACTTT. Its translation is CASSEVQGVALHF.

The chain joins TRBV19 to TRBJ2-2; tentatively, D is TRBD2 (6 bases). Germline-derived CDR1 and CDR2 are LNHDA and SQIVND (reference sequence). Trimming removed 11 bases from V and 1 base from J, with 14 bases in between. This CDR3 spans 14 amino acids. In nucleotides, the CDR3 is TGTGCCGGGGGTGCGGGGCAGAACACCGGGGAGCTGTTTTTT. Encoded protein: CAGGAGQNTGELFF.

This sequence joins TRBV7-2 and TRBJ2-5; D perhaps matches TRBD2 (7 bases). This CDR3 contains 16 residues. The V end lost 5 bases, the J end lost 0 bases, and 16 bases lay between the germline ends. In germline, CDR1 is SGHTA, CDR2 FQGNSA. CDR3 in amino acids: CASSPIEGGDQETQYF. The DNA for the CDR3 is TGTGCCAGCAGCCCCATCGAGGGGGGGGACCAAGAGACCCAGTACTTC. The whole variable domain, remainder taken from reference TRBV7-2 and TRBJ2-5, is GAGVSQSPSNKVTEKGKDVELRCDPISGHTALYWYRQSLGQGLEFLIYFQGNSAPDKSGLPSDRFSAERTGGSVSTLTIQRTQQEDSAVYLCASSPIEGGDQETQYFGPGTRLLVL.

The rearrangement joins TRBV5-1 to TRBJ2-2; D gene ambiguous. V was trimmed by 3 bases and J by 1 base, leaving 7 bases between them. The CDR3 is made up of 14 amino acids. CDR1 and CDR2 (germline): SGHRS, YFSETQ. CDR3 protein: CASSSNGNTGELFF. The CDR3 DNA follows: TGCGCCAGCAGCTCAAACGGGAACACCGGGGAGCTGTTTTTT. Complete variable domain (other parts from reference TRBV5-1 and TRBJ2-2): KAGVTQTPRYLIKTRGQQVTLSCSPISGHRSVSWYQQTPGQGLQFLFEYFSETQRNKGNFPGRFSGRQFSNSRSEMNVSTLELGDSALYLCASSSNGNTGELFFGEGSRLTVL.

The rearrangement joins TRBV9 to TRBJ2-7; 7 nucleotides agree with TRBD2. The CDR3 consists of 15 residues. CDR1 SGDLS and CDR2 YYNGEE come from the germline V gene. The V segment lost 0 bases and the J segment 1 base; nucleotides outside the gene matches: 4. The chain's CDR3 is CASSVGQRDSYEQYF. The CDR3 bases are TGTGCCAGCAGCGTAGGCCAGCGGGATTCCTACGAGCAGTACTTC.

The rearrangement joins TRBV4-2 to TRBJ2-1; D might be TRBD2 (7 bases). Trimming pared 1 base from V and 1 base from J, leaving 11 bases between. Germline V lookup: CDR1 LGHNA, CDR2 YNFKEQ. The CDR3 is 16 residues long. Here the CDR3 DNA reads TGTGCCAGCAGCCAAGCGGGGGGCTATTCCTACAATGAGCAGTTCTTC. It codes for CASSQAGGYSYNEQFF.

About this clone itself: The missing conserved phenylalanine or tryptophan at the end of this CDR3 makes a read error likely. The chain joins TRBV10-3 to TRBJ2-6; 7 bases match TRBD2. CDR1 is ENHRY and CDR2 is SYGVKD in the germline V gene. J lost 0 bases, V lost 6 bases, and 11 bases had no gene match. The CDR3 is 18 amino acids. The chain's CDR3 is CAIRHTSVPLSGANVLTS. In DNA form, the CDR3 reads TGTGCCATCAGACATACTAGCGTACCACTCTCTGGGGCCAACGTCCTGACTTCC.

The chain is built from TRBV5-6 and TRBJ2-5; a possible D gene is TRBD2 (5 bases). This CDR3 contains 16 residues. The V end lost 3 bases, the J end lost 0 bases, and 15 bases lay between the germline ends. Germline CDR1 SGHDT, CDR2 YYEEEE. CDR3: CASSSVRTGNQETQYF. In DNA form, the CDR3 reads TGTGCCAGCAGCTCGGTTCGGACGGGGAACCAAGAGACCCAGTACTTC.

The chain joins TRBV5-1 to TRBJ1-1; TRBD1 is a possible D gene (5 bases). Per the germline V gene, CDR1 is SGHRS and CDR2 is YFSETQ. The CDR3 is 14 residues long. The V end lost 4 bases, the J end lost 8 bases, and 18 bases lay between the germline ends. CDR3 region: CASSTGGVMEEAFF. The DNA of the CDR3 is TGCGCCAGCAGCACGGGAGGGGTTATGGAGGAAGCTTTCTTT. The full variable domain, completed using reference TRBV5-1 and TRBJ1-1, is KAGVTQTPRYLIKTRGQQVTLSCSPISGHRSVSWYQQTPGQGLQFLFEYFSETQRNKGNFPGRFSGRQFSNSRSEMNVSTLELGDSALYLCASSTGGVMEEAFFGQGTRLTVV.

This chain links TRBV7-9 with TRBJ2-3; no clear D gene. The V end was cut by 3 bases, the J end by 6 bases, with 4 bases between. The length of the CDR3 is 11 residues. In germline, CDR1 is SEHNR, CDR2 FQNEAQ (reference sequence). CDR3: CASSFSDTQYF. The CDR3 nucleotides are TGTGCCAGCAGCTTTAGCGATACGCAGTATTTT.

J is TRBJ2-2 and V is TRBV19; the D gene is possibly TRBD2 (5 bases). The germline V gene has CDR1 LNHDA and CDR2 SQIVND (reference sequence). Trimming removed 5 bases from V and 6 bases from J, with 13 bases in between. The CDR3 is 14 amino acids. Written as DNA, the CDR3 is TGTGCCAGTAGTTCCGGAGGAACAGCCGGGGAGCTGTTTTTT. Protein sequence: CASSSGGTAGELFF.

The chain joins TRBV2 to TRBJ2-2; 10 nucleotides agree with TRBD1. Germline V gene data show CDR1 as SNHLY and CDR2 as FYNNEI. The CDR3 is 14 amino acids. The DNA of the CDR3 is TGTGCGGGCCGGAGGGACAGGGGTGCCGGGGAGCTGTTTTTT. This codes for CAGRRDRGAGELFF.

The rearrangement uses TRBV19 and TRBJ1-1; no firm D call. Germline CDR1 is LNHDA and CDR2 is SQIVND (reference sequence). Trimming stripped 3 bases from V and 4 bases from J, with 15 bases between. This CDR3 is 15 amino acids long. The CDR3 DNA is TGTGCCAGTAGTATTGGCGGCGCGCTGACCACTGAAGCTTTCTTT. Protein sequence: CASSIGGALTTEAFF.

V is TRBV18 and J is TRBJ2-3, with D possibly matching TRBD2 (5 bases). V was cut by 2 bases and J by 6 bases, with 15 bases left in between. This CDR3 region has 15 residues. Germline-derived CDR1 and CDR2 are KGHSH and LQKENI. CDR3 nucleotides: TGTGCCAGCTCACCAGGAGGCATGGGGTACGATACGCAGTATTTT. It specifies CASSPGGMGYDTQYF.

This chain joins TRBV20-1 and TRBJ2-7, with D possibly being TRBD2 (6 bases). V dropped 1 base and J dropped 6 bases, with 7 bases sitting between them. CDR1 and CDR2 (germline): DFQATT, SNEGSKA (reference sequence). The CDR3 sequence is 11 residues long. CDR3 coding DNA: TGCAGTGCTAGAGCGGGGGTCGAGCAGTACTTC. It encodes CSARAGVEQYF.